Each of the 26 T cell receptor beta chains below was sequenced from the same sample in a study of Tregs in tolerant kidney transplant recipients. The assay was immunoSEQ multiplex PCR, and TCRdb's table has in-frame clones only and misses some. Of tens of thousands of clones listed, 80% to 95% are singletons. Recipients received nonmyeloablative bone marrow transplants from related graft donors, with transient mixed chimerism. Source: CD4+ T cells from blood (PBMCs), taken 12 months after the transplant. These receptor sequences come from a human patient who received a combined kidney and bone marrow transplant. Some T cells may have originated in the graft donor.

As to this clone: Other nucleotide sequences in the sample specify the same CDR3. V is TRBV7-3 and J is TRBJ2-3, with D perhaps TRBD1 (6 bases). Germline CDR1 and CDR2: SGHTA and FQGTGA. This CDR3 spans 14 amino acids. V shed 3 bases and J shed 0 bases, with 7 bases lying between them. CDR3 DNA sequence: TGTGCCAGCAGCTTGGGGACAAGCACAGATACGCAGTATTTT. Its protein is CASSLGTSTDTQYF.

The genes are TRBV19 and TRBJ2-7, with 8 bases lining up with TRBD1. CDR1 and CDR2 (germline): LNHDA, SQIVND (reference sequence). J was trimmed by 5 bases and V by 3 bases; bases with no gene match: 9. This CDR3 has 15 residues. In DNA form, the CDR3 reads TGTGCCAGTAGTATTATACAGGGGGTCGGGAACGAGCAGTACTTC. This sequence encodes CASSIIQGVGNEQYF.

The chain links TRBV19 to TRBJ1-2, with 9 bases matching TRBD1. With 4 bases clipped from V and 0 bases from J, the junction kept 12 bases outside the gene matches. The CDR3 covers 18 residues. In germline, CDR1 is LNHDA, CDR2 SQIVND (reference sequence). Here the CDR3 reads CASSNQRTGVGANYGYTF. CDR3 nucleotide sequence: TGTGCCAGTAGTAATCAAAGGACAGGGGTTGGGGCTAACTATGGCTACACCTTC. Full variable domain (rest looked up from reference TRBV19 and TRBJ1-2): DGGITQSPKYLFRKEGQNVTLSCEQNLNHDAMYWYRQDPGQGLRLIYYSQIVNDFQKGDIAEGYSVSREKKESFPLTVTSAQKNPTAFYLCASSNQRTGVGANYGYTFGSGTRLTVV.

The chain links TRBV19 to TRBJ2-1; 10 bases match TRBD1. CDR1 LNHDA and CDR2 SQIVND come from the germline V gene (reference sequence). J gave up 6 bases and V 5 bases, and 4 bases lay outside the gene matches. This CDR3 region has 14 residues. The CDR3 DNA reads TGTGCCAGTAGTCGACGGGACAGGGGCAATGAGCAGTTCTTC. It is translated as CASSRRDRGNEQFF.

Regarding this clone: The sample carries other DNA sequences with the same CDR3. The CDR3 nucleotides are TGCAGTGCTAGTTCTGTGTACGAGCAGTACTTC. This gives the protein CSASSVYEQYF. J is TRBJ2-7 and V is TRBV20-1, with no clear D. Trimming left V 3 bases short and J 4 bases short, with 7 bases between. The CDR3 covers 11 residues. Germline V gene sequence: CDR1 DFQATT, CDR2 SNEGSKA (reference sequence).

The CDR3 here is CASRTGYINTEAFF. In DNA form, the CDR3 reads TGTGCCAGCAGGACAGGTTATATCAACACTGAAGCTTTCTTT. The J gene is TRBJ1-1, the V gene TRBV2; D possibly corresponds to TRBD1 (6 bases). CDR1 and CDR2 from the germline V gene are SNHLY and FYNNEI. The CDR3 sequence is 14 residues long. V lost 6 bases and J 2 bases, leaving 13 bases between the germline ends.

The CDR3 here is CASSTYRYEQYF. In nucleotides, the CDR3 is TGTGCCAGCAGCACTTATCGGTACGAGCAGTACTTC. The rearrangement joins TRBV7-6 to TRBJ2-7, with D hard to call. CDR1 is SGHVS, CDR2 FNYEAQ, per germline. The CDR3 extends over 12 amino acids. With 5 bases removed from V and 4 bases from J, the gap between germline ends came to 9 bases.

The DNA of the CDR3 is TGTGCCATCAGTGAGTCGGATTGGGGCAAAGGTACTCAGCCCCAGCATTTT. Translation: CAISESDWGKGTQPQHF. V gene TRBV10-3 combines with J gene TRBJ1-5; TRBD1 is a possible D gene (5 bases). The V gene's germline CDR1 is ENHRY and CDR2 SYGVKD. The CDR3 runs 17 residues. V lost 0 bases and J 6 bases, leaving 18 bases between the germline ends.

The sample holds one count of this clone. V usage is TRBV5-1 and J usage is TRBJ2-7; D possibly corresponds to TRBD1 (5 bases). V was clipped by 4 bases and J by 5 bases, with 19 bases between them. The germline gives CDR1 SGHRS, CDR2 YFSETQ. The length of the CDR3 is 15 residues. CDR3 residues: CASSPGHPTTDEQYF. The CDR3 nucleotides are TGCGCCAGCAGCCCCGGACACCCAACCACGGACGAGCAGTACTTC.

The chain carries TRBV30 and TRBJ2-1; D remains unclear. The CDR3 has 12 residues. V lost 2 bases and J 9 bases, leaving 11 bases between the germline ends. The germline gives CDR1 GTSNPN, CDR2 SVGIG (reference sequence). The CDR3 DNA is TGTGCCTGGAGTCTACCCCTGTCTGAGCAGTTCTTC. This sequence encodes CAWSLPLSEQFF.

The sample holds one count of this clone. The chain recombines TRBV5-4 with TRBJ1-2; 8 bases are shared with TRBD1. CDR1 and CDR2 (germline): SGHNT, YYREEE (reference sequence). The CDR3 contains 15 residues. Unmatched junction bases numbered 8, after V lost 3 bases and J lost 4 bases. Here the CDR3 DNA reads TGTGCCAGCAGCTCGTCCCGGGACAGGCTCTATGGCTACACCTTC. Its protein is CASSSSRDRLYGYTF.

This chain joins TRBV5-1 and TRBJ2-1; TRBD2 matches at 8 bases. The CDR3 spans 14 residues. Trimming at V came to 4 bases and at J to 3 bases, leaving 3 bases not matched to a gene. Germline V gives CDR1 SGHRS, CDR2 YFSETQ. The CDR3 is CASSTGTSYNEQFF. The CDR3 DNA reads TGCGCCAGCAGCACCGGGACTAGCTACAATGAGCAGTTCTTC.

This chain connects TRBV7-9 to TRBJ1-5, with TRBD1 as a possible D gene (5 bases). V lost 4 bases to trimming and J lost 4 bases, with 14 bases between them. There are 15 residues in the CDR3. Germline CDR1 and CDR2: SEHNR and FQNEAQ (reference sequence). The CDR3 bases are TGTGCCAGCAGCTCCACGACCGGGGGTAATCAGCCCCAGCATTTT. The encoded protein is CASSSTTGGNQPQHF.

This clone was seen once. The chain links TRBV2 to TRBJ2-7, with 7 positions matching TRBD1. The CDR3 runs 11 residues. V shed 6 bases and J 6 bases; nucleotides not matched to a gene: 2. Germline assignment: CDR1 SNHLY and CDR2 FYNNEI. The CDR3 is CASSSGGEQYF. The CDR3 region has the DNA TGTGCCAGCAGCTCAGGGGGCGAGCAGTACTTC.

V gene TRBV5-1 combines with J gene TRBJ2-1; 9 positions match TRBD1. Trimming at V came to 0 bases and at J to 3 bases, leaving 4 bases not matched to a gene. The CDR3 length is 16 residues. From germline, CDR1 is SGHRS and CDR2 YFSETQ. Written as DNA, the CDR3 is TGCGCCAGCAGCTTGGGAGGGACAGGGAGCTACAATGAGCAGTTCTTC. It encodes CASSLGGTGSYNEQFF. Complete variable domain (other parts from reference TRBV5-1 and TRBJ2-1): KAGVTQTPRYLIKTRGQQVTLSCSPISGHRSVSWYQQTPGQGLQFLFEYFSETQRNKGNFPGRFSGRQFSNSRSEMNVSTLELGDSALYLCASSLGGTGSYNEQFFGPGTRLTVL.

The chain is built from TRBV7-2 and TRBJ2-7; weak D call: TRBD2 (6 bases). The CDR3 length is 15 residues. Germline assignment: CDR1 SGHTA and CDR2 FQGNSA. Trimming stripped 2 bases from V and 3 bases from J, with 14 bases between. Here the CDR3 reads CASSLKAGLFYEQYF. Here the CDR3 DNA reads TGTGCCAGCAGCTTAAAGGCGGGACTCTTCTACGAGCAGTACTTC.

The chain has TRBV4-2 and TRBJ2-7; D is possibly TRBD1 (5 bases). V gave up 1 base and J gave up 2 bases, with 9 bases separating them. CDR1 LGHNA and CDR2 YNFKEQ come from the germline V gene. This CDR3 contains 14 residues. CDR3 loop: CASSQGNRPYEQYF. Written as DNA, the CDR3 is TGTGCCAGCAGCCAAGGCAACAGGCCCTACGAGCAGTACTTC.

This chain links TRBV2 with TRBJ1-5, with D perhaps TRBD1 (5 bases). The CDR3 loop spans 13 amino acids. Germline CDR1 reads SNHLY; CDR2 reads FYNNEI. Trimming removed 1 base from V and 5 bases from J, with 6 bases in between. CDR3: CASSEGGDQPQHF. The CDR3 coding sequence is TGTGCCAGCAGTGAAGGGGGGGATCAGCCCCAGCATTTT.

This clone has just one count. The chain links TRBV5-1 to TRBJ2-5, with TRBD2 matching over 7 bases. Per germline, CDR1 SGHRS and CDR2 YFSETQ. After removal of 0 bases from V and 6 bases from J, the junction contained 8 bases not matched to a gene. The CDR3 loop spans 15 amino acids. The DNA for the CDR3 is TGCGCCAGCAGCTTGGAGCGGGGTACGGGGAAGACCCAGTACTTC. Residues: CASSLERGTGKTQYF. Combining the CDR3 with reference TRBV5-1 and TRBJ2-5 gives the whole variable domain KAGVTQTPRYLIKTRGQQVTLSCSPISGHRSVSWYQQTPGQGLQFLFEYFSETQRNKGNFPGRFSGRQFSNSRSEMNVSTLELGDSALYLCASSLERGTGKTQYFGPGTRLLVL.

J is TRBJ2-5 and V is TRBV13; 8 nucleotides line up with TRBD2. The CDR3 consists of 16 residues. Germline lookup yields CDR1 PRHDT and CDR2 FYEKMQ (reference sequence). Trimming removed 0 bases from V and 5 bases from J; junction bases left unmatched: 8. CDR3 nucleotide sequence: TGTGCCAGCAGCTTAGGGCGGGGGGCCGGCCCCGAGACCCAGTACTTC. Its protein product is CASSLGRGAGPETQYF.

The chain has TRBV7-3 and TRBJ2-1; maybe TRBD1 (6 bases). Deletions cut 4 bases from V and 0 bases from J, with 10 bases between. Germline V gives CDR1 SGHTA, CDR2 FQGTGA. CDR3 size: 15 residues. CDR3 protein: CASSSTGSSYNEQFF. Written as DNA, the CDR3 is TGTGCCAGCAGCTCGACAGGTAGCTCCTACAATGAGCAGTTCTTC.

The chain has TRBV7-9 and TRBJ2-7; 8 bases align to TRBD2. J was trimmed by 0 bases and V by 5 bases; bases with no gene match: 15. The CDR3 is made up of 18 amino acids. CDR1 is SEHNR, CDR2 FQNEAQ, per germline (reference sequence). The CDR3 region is CASSRLGLARQSSYEQYF. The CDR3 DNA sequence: TGTGCCAGCAGCCGCCTCGGACTAGCCAGACAAAGCTCCTACGAGCAGTACTTC.

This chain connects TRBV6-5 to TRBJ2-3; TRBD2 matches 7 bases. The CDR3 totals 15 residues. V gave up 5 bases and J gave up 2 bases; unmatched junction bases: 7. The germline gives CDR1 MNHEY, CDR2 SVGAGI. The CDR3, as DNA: TGTGCCAGCAGTCCCCTAGCGGCACCCACAGATACGCAGTATTTT. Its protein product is CASSPLAAPTDTQYF.

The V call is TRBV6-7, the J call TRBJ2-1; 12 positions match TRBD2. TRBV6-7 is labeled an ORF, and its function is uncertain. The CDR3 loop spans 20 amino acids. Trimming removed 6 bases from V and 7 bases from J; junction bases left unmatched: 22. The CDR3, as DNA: TGTGCCAGCAGATTACGCTGCCTAAAGGGGACTAGCGGGCATACTAATGAGCAGTTCTTC. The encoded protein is CASRLRCLKGTSGHTNEQFF.

The CDR3 sequence: CASSSIREQYGYTF. CDR3 coding DNA: TGTGCCAGCAGTAGTATCAGGGAACAATATGGCTACACCTTC. The chain recombines TRBV27 with TRBJ1-2; D may be TRBD1 (5 bases). From germline, CDR1 is MNHEY and CDR2 SMNVEV (reference sequence). This CDR3 comprises 14 residues. Trimming took 5 bases from V and 5 from J, leaving 15 bases between them.

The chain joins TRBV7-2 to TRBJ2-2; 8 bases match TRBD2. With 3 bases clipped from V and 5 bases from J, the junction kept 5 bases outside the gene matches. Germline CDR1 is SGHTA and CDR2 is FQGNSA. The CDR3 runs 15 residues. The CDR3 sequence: CASSFGGGRTGELFF. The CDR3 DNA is TGTGCCAGCAGCTTCGGCGGGGGGCGAACCGGGGAGCTGTTTTTT.